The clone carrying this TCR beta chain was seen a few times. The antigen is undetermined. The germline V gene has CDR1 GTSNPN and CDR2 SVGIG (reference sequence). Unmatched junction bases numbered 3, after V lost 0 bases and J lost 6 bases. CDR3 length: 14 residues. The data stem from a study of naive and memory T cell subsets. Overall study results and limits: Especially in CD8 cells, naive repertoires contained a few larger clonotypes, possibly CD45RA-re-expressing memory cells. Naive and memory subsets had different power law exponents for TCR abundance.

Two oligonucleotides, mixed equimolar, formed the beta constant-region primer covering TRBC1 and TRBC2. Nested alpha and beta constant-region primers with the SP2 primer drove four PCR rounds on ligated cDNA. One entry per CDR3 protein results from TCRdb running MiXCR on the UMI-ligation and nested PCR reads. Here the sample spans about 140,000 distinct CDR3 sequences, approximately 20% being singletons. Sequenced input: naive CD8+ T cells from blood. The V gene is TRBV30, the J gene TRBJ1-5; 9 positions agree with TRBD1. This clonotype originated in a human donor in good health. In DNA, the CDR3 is TGTGCCTGGAGTGTGGGACAGGGATCTCAGCCCCAGCATTTT. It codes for CAWSVGQGSQPQHF.